These T cell receptor beta chains were read from a single sample in a study of T cell responses to AZD1222 COVID-19 vaccine. Libraries were prepared by immunoSEQ multiplex PCR; TCRdb keeps only in-frame clonotypes and omits some of them. The data contain roughly 97,000 clones, about 89% of them singletons. Material: peripheral blood, obtained on day 0 of AZD1222 vaccination. The receptors were sampled from an adult in good health. CDR3s include the opening cysteine and the closing phenylalanine or tryptophan. A D gene is named only where the DNA matches it firmly. Rows give clone size only sometimes, using once, few, many, or a class for an expanded clone.

d_call	j_call	v_call	clone_size	cdr3_nt	cdr3_aa
NA	TRBJ2-5	TRBV18	NA	TGTGCCAGCTCACCACCGAGTCGGGCGCAGGACCAGTACTTC	CASSPPSRAQDQYF
NA	TRBJ1-2	TRBV5-4	NA	TGTGCCAGCAGCTTGGGGGGTGGACAGTCTAACTATGGCTACACCTTC	CASSLGGGQSNYGYTF
NA	TRBJ1-1	TRBV7-2	NA	TGTGCCAGCAGCTTAGGCCAGAACACTGAAGCTTTCTTT	CASSLGQNTEAFF
TRBD1	TRBJ2-1	TRBV5-1	NA	TGCGCCAGCAGCTTTGGACAGGGCGATGAGCAGTTCTTC	CASSFGQGDEQFF
NA	TRBJ1-1	TRBV6-2/TRBV6-3	NA	TGTGCCAGCAGCACCCCCAGGGTCGGGGGCACTGAAGCTTTCTTT	CASSTPRVGGTEAFF
NA	TRBJ1-1	TRBV5-1	NA	TGCGCCAGCAGCAAAACACAGGAGAAGAACACTGAAGCTTTCTTT	CASSKTQEKNTEAFF
TRBD2	TRBJ2-2	TRBV19	once	TGTGCCACTCATCGGGCGGGGGAGAACACCGGGGAGCTGTTTTTT	CATHRAGENTGELFF
NA	TRBJ1-1	TRBV7-3	NA	TGTGCCAGCAGCTTAGCTAGGGACTCCGGAGGCGCTTTCTTT	CASSLARDSGGAFF
TRBD2	TRBJ2-7	TRBV5-6	NA	TGTGCCAGCAGTGTGCGGGAGGGCGGGAAGTACGAGCAGTACTTC	CASSVREGGKYEQYF
TRBD2	TRBJ2-7	TRBV3-1/TRBV3-2	NA	TGTGCCAGCAGCCGCGGAGACGGGACTAGTATTTTAGGGCAGTACTTC	CASSRGDGTSILGQYF
NA	TRBJ2-1	TRBV11-3	once	TGTGCCAGCAGCTTAACGAGAGCGGCCAAAAGCTCCTACAATGAGCAGTTCTTC	CASSLTRAAKSSYNEQFF
TRBD1	TRBJ2-7	TRBV10-3	NA	TGTGCCATCAGTGATCCCGGGACAGGCCCCTCAAACGAGCAGTACTTC	CAISDPGTGPSNEQYF
NA	TRBJ1-2	TRBV5-1	NA	TGCGCCAGCAGCCCGAAGGGACCCGGAGGGACCTTC	CASSPKGPGGTF
NA	TRBJ2-1	TRBV7-3	NA	TGTGCCAGCAGCCGTGGACCCAACAATGAGCAGTTCTTC	CASSRGPNNEQFF
NA	TRBJ2-2	TRBV2	NA	TGTGCCAGCAGTGAAGGGCAGGTCGGGGAGCTGTTTTTT	CASSEGQVGELFF
NA	TRBJ1-2	TRBV5-8	NA	TGTGCCAGCAGCTTGGCGGCTGGCTACACCTTC	CASSLAAGYTF
TRBD1	TRBJ2-1	TRBV2	many	TGTGCCAGCAGTGAACAGGGACAGGGGGCCGATGAGCAGTTCTTC	CASSEQGQGADEQFF
NA	TRBJ1-1	TRBV5-4	once	TGTGCCAGCAGCTCAGCAAGGGAGATGAACACTGAAGCTTTCTTT	CASSSAREMNTEAFF
NA	TRBJ2-2	TRBV12-5	NA	TGTGCTAGTGGTCTGGACAGTAACACCGGGGAGCTGTTTTTT	CASGLDSNTGELFF
NA	TRBJ2-5	TRBV29-1	NA	TGCAGCGTTGAATTAGGGATGGAGACCCAGTACTTC	CSVELGMETQYF
NA	TRBJ1-2	TRBV6-5	NA	TGTGCCAGCAGACCCGGGACAAGCTATGGCTACACCTTC	CASRPGTSYGYTF
NA	TRBJ1-2	TRBV6-5	NA	TGTGCCAGCAGGCAAGACAGCAACTATGGCTACACCTTC	CASRQDSNYGYTF
TRBD2	TRBJ2-3	TRBV24-1	once	TGTGCCACCAGTGAACGGACTAGGTCAACGGATACGCAGTATTTT	CATSERTRSTDTQYF
TRBD2	TRBJ2-7	TRBV19	NA	TGTGCCAGTAGTAATCCGGGACTAGCGGGAGCGGAAGCATACGAGCAGTACTTC	CASSNPGLAGAEAYEQYF
NA	TRBJ2-7	TRBV5-5	NA	TGTGCCAGCGTCGGTGGAGGGTACGAGCAGTACTTC	CASVGGGYEQYF
TRBD1	TRBJ2-5	TRBV24-1	NA	TGTGCCACCAGTGATCCACAGGGGGCTGGGGAGACCCAGTACTTC	CATSDPQGAGETQYF
NA	TRBJ1-5	TRBV6-1	NA	TGTGCCAGCAGTGACCTGGACTGGAGACTCAATCAGCCCCAGCATTTT	CASSDLDWRLNQPQHF
NA	TRBJ1-4	TRBV27	NA	TGTGCCAGCAGTTTCCGAGGTTCTGAAAAACTGTTTTTT	CASSFRGSEKLFF
NA	TRBJ2-3	TRBV19	NA	TGTGCCAGTCGGACCGGCAAGAATACGCAGTATTTT	CASRTGKNTQYF
NA	TRBJ1-1	TRBV3-1/TRBV3-2	NA	TGTGCCAGCAGCCAAGATCGGAACACTGAAGCTTTCTTT	CASSQDRNTEAFF
TRBD1	TRBJ1-2	TRBV7-2	NA	TGTGCCAGCAGCTCACAGGGGGTGTATGGCTACACCTTC	CASSSQGVYGYTF
NA	TRBJ2-2	TRBV5-4	NA	TGTGCCAGCACGGGACAGAACACCGGGGAGCTGTTTTTT	CASTGQNTGELFF
TRBD2	TRBJ2-7	TRBV18	NA	TGTGCCAGCTCAAGCGGACTAGTCTCCTACGAGCAGTACTTC	CASSSGLVSYEQYF
NA	TRBJ2-2	TRBV3-1/TRBV3-2	NA	TGTGCCAGCGTTGCCGGGCCGAACACCGGGGAGCTGTTTTTT	CASVAGPNTGELFF
TRBD1	TRBJ1-3	TRBV3-1/TRBV3-2	once	TGTGCCAGCAGCCAAGGGGGCGACAGGGCTGGAAACACCATATATTTT	CASSQGGDRAGNTIYF
TRBD1	TRBJ1-2	TRBV6-5	NA	TGTGCCAGCAGTTACTCCCGACAGGGATCGTATGGCTACACCTTC	CASSYSRQGSYGYTF
TRBD2	TRBJ2-2	TRBV15	NA	TGTGCCACCAGCAGAGGAAGCGGGATCGCGAACACCGGGGAGCTGTTTTTT	CATSRGSGIANTGELFF
TRBD1	TRBJ1-3	TRBV7-3	NA	TGTGCCAGCAGCCCCGACAGGGATGCTACTGGAAACACCATATATTTT	CASSPDRDATGNTIYF
NA	TRBJ2-1	TRBV6-6	NA	TGTGCCAGCAGTGCCCCTGGGAATGAGCAGTTCTTC	CASSAPGNEQFF
TRBD2	TRBJ2-1	TRBV29-1	NA	TGCAGCGTTGTATCGCGGGAGGGCCGATCCTACAATGAGCAGTTCTTC	CSVVSREGRSYNEQFF
TRBD2	TRBJ2-7	TRBV5-1	NA	TGCGCCAGCAGCTTGAATCCTGCGGGGGTGAACTACGAGCAGTACTTC	CASSLNPAGVNYEQYF
TRBD1	TRBJ1-5	TRBV24-1	NA	TGTGCCACCAGTGAGACAGGGATCAATCAGCCCCAGCATTTT	CATSETGINQPQHF
TRBD1	TRBJ2-6	TRBV24-1	NA	TGTGCCACCAGTGATTCACCGGGACAGGAAAGTGGGGCCAACGTCCTGACTTTC	CATSDSPGQESGANVLTF
NA	TRBJ1-1	TRBV28	NA	TGTGCCAGCAGTTTATTGCAGGTCTTCAGGAACACTGAAGCTTTCTTT	CASSLLQVFRNTEAFF
NA	TRBJ1-2	TRBV3-1/TRBV3-2	NA	TGTGCCAGCAGCCAAGGTAGAGGATATGGCTACACCTTC	CASSQGRGYGYTF
NA	TRBJ2-1	TRBV7-8	NA	TGTGCCAGCAGCCCGGGCTGGGGCAATGAGCAGTTCTTC	CASSPGWGNEQFF
TRBD1	TRBJ2-7	TRBV5-1	NA	TGCGCCAGCAGCTTGAGAGGACAGGGGGCAGGGGAGCAGTACTTC	CASSLRGQGAGEQYF
TRBD1	TRBJ2-5	TRBV7-2	few	TGTGCCAGCAGCTGGGCAGGGGGAACCCAAGAGACCCAGTACTTC	CASSWAGGTQETQYF
NA	TRBJ2-1	TRBV6-6	NA	TGTGCCAGCAGTTACCGCGATGAGCAGTTCTTC	CASSYRDEQFF
NA	TRBJ1-4	TRBV19	NA	TGTGCCAGTTCCCACCGGCGCGGAGGGGGGACAACTAATGAAAAACTGTTTTTT	CASSHRRGGGTTNEKLFF
NA	TRBJ2-7	TRBV5-1	NA	TGCGCCAGCAGCTTGGGGAACTACGAGCAGTACTTC	CASSLGNYEQYF
TRBD1	TRBJ1-1	TRBV4-1	NA	TGCGCCAGCAGCCAAACCAGGGGGCTCGGAGAAGCTTTCTTT	CASSQTRGLGEAFF
NA	TRBJ1-5	TRBV5-4	NA	TGTGCCAGCAGCTTGGAGGACGGTCAGCCCCAGCATTTT	CASSLEDGQPQHF
TRBD1	TRBJ2-7	TRBV5-1	NA	TGCGCCAGCAGCTTGCTACTCCCGGGACAGGGAAACCGCGAGCAGTACTTC	CASSLLLPGQGNREQYF
TRBD1	TRBJ1-1	TRBV5-1	NA	TGCGCCAGCAGCTTGGCCTGGACAGGGGGTCCTATGGACACTGAAGCTTTCTTT	CASSLAWTGGPMDTEAFF